The 17 T cell receptor beta chains given below trace back to one sample, sequenced in a study of cytotoxic CD8 clonotypes in ibrutinib-treated CLL. Using immunoSEQ multiplex PCR, the repertoire was profiled, and TCRdb retains in-frame clones only, with some absent. The table shows roughly 160,000 clones, with around 84% occurring only once. The source was PBMCs, collected after 12 months of ibrutinib treatment. The receptor source for this set is a human donor with chronic lymphocytic leukemia.

CDR3 region: CASSYRQGAPYEQYF. CDR3 DNA: TGTGCCAGCAGTTACCGACAGGGGGCCCCCTACGAGCAGTACTTC. The rearrangement joins TRBV6-5 to TRBJ2-7, with TRBD1 matching over 10 bases. CDR1 and CDR2 (germline): MNHEY, SVGAGI. V shed 2 bases and J 2 bases; nucleotides not matched to a gene: 3. The CDR3 extends over 15 amino acids.

The chain uses TRBV28 and TRBJ1-3; D may be TRBD1 (5 bases). Germline V gene sequence: CDR1 MDHEN, CDR2 SYDVKM. Trimming stripped 3 bases from V and 3 bases from J, with 15 bases between. The CDR3 has 16 residues. In nucleotides, the CDR3 is TGTGCCAGCAGTTTTCCGAAGGGACTGTATGGAAACACCATATATTTT. Its translation is CASSFPKGLYGNTIYF.

The chain joins TRBV5-3 to TRBJ2-3, with 9 bases identical to TRBD1. TRBV5-3 is recorded as an ORF, its role being uncertain. Trimming at V came to 0 bases and at J to 3 bases, leaving 14 bases not matched to a gene. This CDR3 is built from 19 residues. The CDR3 region is CARSLADRNRDRVTDTQYF. For the CDR3, the DNA is TGTGCCAGAAGCTTGGCCGACCGGAACCGGGACAGGGTGACAGATACGCAGTATTTT.

The genes are TRBV5-1 and TRBJ1-6; 7 nucleotides match TRBD1. CDR1 is SGHRS and CDR2 is YFSETQ in the germline V gene. This CDR3 has 16 residues. With 0 bases clipped from V and 5 bases from J, the junction kept 5 bases outside the gene matches. CDR3 protein: CASSLVSGGNNSPLHF. In DNA form, the CDR3 reads TGCGCCAGCAGCTTGGTTTCAGGGGGAAATAATTCACCCCTCCACTTT. Combining the CDR3 with reference TRBV5-1 and TRBJ1-6 gives the whole variable domain KAGVTQTPRYLIKTRGQQVTLSCSPISGHRSVSWYQQTPGQGLQFLFEYFSETQRNKGNFPGRFSGRQFSNSRSEMNVSTLELGDSALYLCASSLVSGGNNSPLHFGNGTRLTVT.

The chain is built from TRBV5-1 and TRBJ1-3; TRBD1 agrees at 8 bases. Unmatched junction bases numbered 9, after V lost 4 bases and J lost 0 bases. CDR1 and CDR2 (germline): SGHRS, YFSETQ. CDR3 length: 17 residues. The CDR3 sequence: CASSPQGAQVSGNTIYF. The CDR3 nucleotides read TGCGCCAGCAGCCCCCAGGGGGCCCAGGTCTCTGGAAACACCATATATTTT.

This clone came up a few times. The CDR3 sequence: CASSPLIVRPDTQYF. The CDR3 coding sequence is TGTGCCAGCAGCCCCCTAATTGTCCGGCCAGATACGCAGTATTTT. J is TRBJ2-3 and V is TRBV28; D remains unclear. Trimming took 6 bases from V and 4 from J, leaving 17 bases between them. Germline CDR1 is MDHEN and CDR2 is SYDVKM. This CDR3 is 15 amino acids long.

The rearrangement uses TRBV2 and TRBJ1-4; possibly TRBD1 for D (5 bases). Germline V lookup: CDR1 SNHLY, CDR2 FYNNEI. The germline V and J ends were trimmed by 7 bases and 1 base, with 13 bases remaining between them. The CDR3 is 15 residues long. The CDR3 bases are TGTGCCAGCAACATCAGACAGATAACTAATGAAAAACTGTTTTTT. Translating it yields CASNIRQITNEKLFF.

The chain employs TRBV2 and TRBJ1-1; tentatively, D is TRBD1 (6 bases). This CDR3 region has 13 residues. Trimming took 6 bases from V and 0 from J, leaving 8 bases between them. CDR1 is SNHLY, CDR2 FYNNEI, per germline. The CDR3 nucleotides are TGTGCCAGCAGGGACAGAGTGAACACTGAAGCTTTCTTT. The encoded protein is CASRDRVNTEAFF.

V gene TRBV7-6 combines with J gene TRBJ2-7; perhaps TRBD2 as D (5 bases). V lost 0 bases and J lost 3, with 12 bases in between. This CDR3 comprises 15 residues. Germline CDR1 reads SGHVS; CDR2 reads FNYEAQ. CDR3 amino acids: CASSLAPASSYEQYF. The CDR3 DNA is TGTGCCAGCAGCTTAGCCCCCGCTAGCAGCTACGAGCAGTACTTC.

CDR3 in amino acids: CSGGDGTGRNYGYTF. DNA for the CDR3: TGCAGCGGGGGGGACGGGACAGGGCGGAACTATGGCTACACCTTC. The chain joins TRBV29-1 to TRBJ1-2, with TRBD1 identical over 9 bases. Germline values: CDR1 SQVTM, CDR2 ANQGSEA. J lost 2 bases, V lost 7 bases, and 11 bases had no gene match. This CDR3 is 15 amino acids long.

This chain links TRBV27 with TRBJ2-7, with 9 bases aligning to TRBD2. Trimming removed 5 bases from V and 7 bases from J; junction bases left unmatched: 3. Looked up from germline, CDR1 is MNHEY and CDR2 is SMNVEV (reference sequence). The CDR3 length is 12 residues. The CDR3 loop is CASSRSGGEQYF. Written as DNA, the CDR3 is TGTGCCAGCAGTCGGAGCGGGGGGGAGCAGTACTTC.

The chain uses TRBV7-2 and TRBJ2-5, with 9 bases fitting TRBD1. After removal of 5 bases from V and 1 base from J, the junction contained 8 bases not matched to a gene. Germline V lookup: CDR1 SGHTA, CDR2 FQGNSA. CDR3 size: 16 residues. CDR3 protein: CASSQSMGQGQETQYF. The CDR3 nucleotides read TGTGCCAGCAGCCAGAGTATGGGACAGGGCCAAGAGACCCAGTACTTC.

The rearrangement joins TRBV5-4 to TRBJ2-7; 9 bases are shared with TRBD1. V lost 4 bases and J lost 5; bases outside the gene matches: 7. This CDR3 region has 14 residues. Germline V gene lookup returns CDR1 SGHNT and CDR2 YYREEE (reference sequence). DNA for the CDR3: TGTGCCAGCAGCAAGGACAGGGGTAGACACGAGCAGTACTTC. It yields the protein CASSKDRGRHEQYF.

The V and J genes are TRBV10-1 and TRBJ2-7, with D maybe TRBD1 (6 bases). Trimming removed 7 bases from V and 5 bases from J, with 27 bases in between. Germline CDR1 and CDR2: WNHNN and SYGVQD (reference sequence). This CDR3 has 17 residues. The CDR3 sequence is CASTRTARGRVSDEQYF. The CDR3 DNA follows: TGCGCCAGCACCCGAACCGCCAGGGGCAGGGTGAGCGACGAGCAGTACTTC.

In its sample, this clone was seen a few times. The V gene is TRBV27, the J gene TRBJ1-5, with TRBD1 matching 10 bases. Germline V CDR1 and CDR2: MNHEY, SMNVEV (reference sequence). V trimming: 2 bases; J trimming: 6 bases; junction bases outside the gene matches: 7. The CDR3 runs to 16 residues. DNA for the CDR3: TGTGCCAGCAGTTTAAAGGGACAGGGGTTAACTCAGCCCCAGCATTTT. Translating it yields CASSLKGQGLTQPQHF.

The chain couples TRBV19 to TRBJ2-2; TRBD1 matches 9 bases. The CDR3 runs to 15 residues. V lost 4 bases and J lost 14; bases outside the gene matches: 14. CDR1 and CDR2 from the germline V gene are LNHDA and SQIVND (reference sequence). Written as DNA, the CDR3 is TGTGCCAGTAGTAAGGGGACAGGGACCTCTTTTTTCCTGTTTTTT. Protein product: CASSKGTGTSFFLFF.

The chain recombines TRBV4-3 with TRBJ2-7; 10 bases match TRBD1. In germline, CDR1 is LGHNA, CDR2 YSLEER. The CDR3 has 19 amino acids. V lost 3 bases to trimming and J lost 2 bases; unmatched junction nucleotides: 16. CDR3 loop: CASSQDPGQGNSWAYEQYF. The CDR3 nucleotides are TGCGCCAGCAGCCAGGATCCGGGACAGGGGAATTCTTGGGCCTACGAGCAGTACTTC.